This T cell receptor (beta chain) was observed in a study of control samples from healthy donors and cancer patients. After removal of 9 bases from V and 4 bases from J, the junction contained 2 bases not matched to a gene. The CDR3 is 13 amino acids. TCRdb's table, derived via immunoSEQ multiplex PCR, lists solely in-frame clones and lacks some. The sample shows about 120,000 clones, approximately 87% of them seen only once. The V gene is TRBV23-1, the J gene TRBJ2-1; 11 nucleotides align to TRBD1. Being an ORF, TRBV23-1 has a function that is uncertain. Sequenced sample: blood. This sequence was found in a man aged 55 to 69 in good health. CDR3 in DNA: TGCGCCAGGGGACAGGGGGTTTACAATGAGCAGTTCTTC. Encoded protein: CARGQGVYNEQFF.